The 27 T cell receptor beta chains below were found in one sample sequenced in a study of cytomegalovirus exposure and HLA in healthy donors. A multiplex PCR was run with 60 Vbeta primers and 13 Jbeta primers. The method was immunoSEQ multiplex PCR; TCRdb's version includes in-frame clones alone and lacks a portion of them. The data include over 100,000 clones; the top ten clones carry approximately 1.6%. Sequencing used PBMCs. These receptors were obtained from a woman in her thirties or forties in good health and CMV-seropositive.

This chain uses TRBV30 with TRBJ2-7; 10 bases match TRBD2. Unmatched junction bases numbered 4, after V lost 2 bases and J lost 3 bases. The CDR3 length is 14 residues. Looked up from germline, CDR1 is GTSNPN and CDR2 is SVGIG (reference sequence). Here the CDR3 reads CAWSPGLAVYEQYF. The CDR3 DNA follows: TGTGCCTGGAGTCCCGGACTAGCGGTCTACGAGCAGTACTTC.

The chain couples TRBV4-2 to TRBJ2-7; 16 bases are shared with TRBD2. Germline V gene lookup returns CDR1 LGHNA and CDR2 YNFKEQ. The CDR3 is 19 amino acids. The J segment lost 0 bases and the V segment lost 1 base, leaving 6 bases of the junction unmatched. CDR3 region: CASSQVAGLAGGSSYEQYF. DNA for the CDR3: TGTGCCAGCAGCCAAGTGGCGGGACTAGCGGGAGGGAGCTCCTACGAGCAGTACTTC.

This chain joins TRBV6-4 and TRBJ2-3; D might be TRBD2 (6 bases). Trimming took 4 bases from V and 2 from J, leaving 10 bases between them. The CDR3 loop spans 14 amino acids. The germline V gene has CDR1 MRHNA and CDR2 SNTAGT. The CDR3 nucleotides are TGTGCCAGCAGTGGGGGGGAAACCACAGATACGCAGTATTTT. Translating gives CASSGGETTDTQYF.

The rearrangement links TRBV5-1 to TRBJ2-2, with 10 nucleotides matching TRBD2. Per germline, CDR1 SGHRS and CDR2 YFSETQ. J lost 4 bases, V lost 0 bases, and 12 bases had no gene match. This CDR3 is 19 amino acids long. In DNA, the CDR3 is TGCGCCAGCAGCTTGGATAAGAGCGGGAGGGCCGGGCGCACCGGGGAGCTGTTTTTT. This translates into CASSLDKSGRAGRTGELFF.

The chain employs TRBV13 and TRBJ2-7, with 9 bases matching TRBD1. The CDR3 is 14 residues long. Trimming took 5 bases from V and 5 from J; bases not matched to a gene: 7. Germline-derived CDR1 and CDR2 are PRHDT and FYEKMQ (reference sequence). The CDR3 bases are TGTGCCAGCAGCCTCCCCGGGACAGGGAACGAGCAGTACTTC. Its protein product is CASSLPGTGNEQYF.

The chain links TRBV2 to TRBJ1-4; TRBD1 is a possible D gene (6 bases). The CDR3 is 15 residues long. Germline V CDR1 and CDR2: SNHLY, FYNNEI. The V gene lost 8 bases and the J gene lost 0 bases, with 13 bases spanning the gap. The CDR3 region has the DNA TGTGCCAGCTCGGGAGGGGGGGCAACTAATGAAAAACTGTTTTTT. It encodes CASSGGGATNEKLFF.

This chain connects TRBV23-1 to TRBJ2-5, with a tentative D call TRBD2 (6 bases). TRBV23-1 is an ORF, and what it does is uncertain. Trimming shortened V by 8 bases and J by 5 bases, and 21 bases separated the two germline ends. The CDR3 extends over 15 amino acids. This chain's CDR3 is CASRRPEGAGETQYF. CDR3 DNA sequence: TGCGCCAGCCGGCGGCCGGAGGGCGCCGGGGAGACCCAGTACTTC.

The chain joins TRBV6-5 to TRBJ2-1; D is uncertain. Germline-derived CDR1 and CDR2 are MNHEY and SVGAGI. Trimming left V 0 bases short and J 10 bases short, with 10 bases between. The CDR3 loop spans 13 amino acids. The CDR3 nucleotides read TGTGCCAGCAGTTACTCCGGAGCTTACGAGCAGTTCTTC. It encodes CASSYSGAYEQFF.

This chain joins TRBV27 and TRBJ2-1; 7 nucleotides match TRBD2. V trimming: 0 bases; J trimming: 2 bases; junction bases outside the gene matches: 4. This CDR3 has 16 residues. CDR1 and CDR2 from the germline V gene are MNHEY and SMNVEV (reference sequence). The CDR3 sequence: CASSLSAGETYNEQFF. The CDR3 DNA follows: TGTGCCAGCAGTTTATCTGCGGGAGAGACCTACAATGAGCAGTTCTTC.

This sequence joins TRBV5-1 and TRBJ2-5, with a tentative D call TRBD2 (5 bases). The CDR3 is made up of 15 amino acids. Germline CDR1 SGHRS, CDR2 YFSETQ. V was trimmed by 1 base and J by 2 bases, leaving 12 bases between them. The CDR3 loop is CASSLSTGIQETQYF. The CDR3 DNA follows: TGCGCCAGCAGCTTGTCGACGGGGATACAAGAGACCCAGTACTTC.

The chain recombines TRBV27 with TRBJ2-7, with D possibly matching TRBD1 (6 bases). This CDR3 is built from 15 residues. Trimming removed 3 bases at V and 2 bases at J, with 14 bases between. Germline CDR1 is MNHEY and CDR2 is SMNVEV (reference sequence). The CDR3: CASSFMPGAPYEQYF. The DNA of the CDR3 is TGTGCCAGCAGTTTTATGCCAGGGGCGCCCTACGAGCAGTACTTC.

This chain uses TRBV14 with TRBJ1-3, with D perhaps matching TRBD1 (5 bases). The V end was cut by 5 bases, the J end by 3 bases, with 11 bases between. Germline CDR1 and CDR2: SGHDN and FVKESK. The CDR3 spans 14 residues. CDR3 sequence: CASSAQGFGNTIYF. The CDR3 nucleotides are TGTGCCAGCAGCGCCCAGGGTTTTGGAAACACCATATATTTT.

The chain combines TRBV28 with TRBJ2-5; 10 nucleotides align to TRBD1. V dropped 3 bases and J dropped 1; count of bases not matched to a gene: 14. Germline values: CDR1 MDHEN, CDR2 SYDVKM. The CDR3 is made up of 19 amino acids. Here the CDR3 DNA reads TGTGCCAGCAGTTTTCCCGGGACAGGGGTCCTATCCCTCCAAGAGACCCAGTACTTC. Encoded protein: CASSFPGTGVLSLQETQYF.

CDR3 sequence (DNA): TGTGCCAGCAGCTGGACTAGCGGGAGGGCCCTCAATGAGCAGTTCTTC. Translating gives CASSWTSGRALNEQFF. V and J are TRBV7-3 and TRBJ2-1, with TRBD2 matching 15 bases. The junction had 4 bases not matched to a gene; V was cut back by 4 bases and J by 6 bases. This CDR3 is built from 16 residues. CDR1 SGHTA and CDR2 FQGTGA come from the germline V gene.

The chain has TRBV6-5 and TRBJ2-5, with D perhaps matching TRBD2 (5 bases). The J call may be in error: the DNA end matches TRBJ2-7 better. Germline V CDR1 and CDR2: MNHEY, SVGAGI. CDR3 size: 15 residues. The CDR3 spells CASSYSRDSPYEQYF. CDR3 sequence (DNA): TGTGCCAGCAGTTACTCCCGGGATTCCCCCTACGAGCAGTACTTC.

The V and J genes are TRBV5-1 and TRBJ1-1, with TRBD1 identical over 11 bases. The CDR3 length is 16 residues. CDR1 SGHRS and CDR2 YFSETQ come from the germline V gene. The trim removed 0 bases at V and 8 bases at J, leaving 9 bases unmatched. DNA of the CDR3: TGCGCCAGCAGCTTGGTAGGACAGGGGGCAAAGGGGGAAGCTTTCTTT. This encodes CASSLVGQGAKGEAFF.

The gene calls are TRBV19 and TRBJ1-2; TRBD1 agrees at 9 bases. Per the germline V gene, CDR1 is LNHDA and CDR2 is SQIVND (reference sequence). The CDR3 has 13 residues. Trimming took 7 bases from V and 5 from J; bases not matched to a gene: 5. The CDR3, as DNA: TGTGCCAGTACGGGGACAGGGCCTTATGGCTACACCTTC. Protein sequence: CASTGTGPYGYTF.

Here the CDR3 reads CASSWDSDGTQYF. The CDR3 DNA follows: TGTGCCAGCAGCTGGGACTCCGACGGGACCCAGTACTTC. V and J are TRBV7-6 and TRBJ2-5, with a tentative D call TRBD2 (6 bases). This CDR3 region has 13 residues. Trimming took off 4 bases at V and 7 bases at J, with 13 bases between the two ends. CDR1 and CDR2 from the germline V gene are SGHVS and FNYEAQ.

The CDR3 loop is CAISDAAQNTEAFF. The CDR3 DNA is TGTGCCATCAGTGATGCGGCTCAGAACACTGAAGCTTTCTTT. The chain has TRBV10-3 and TRBJ1-1; D not resolved. The length of the CDR3 is 14 residues. The germline gives CDR1 ENHRY, CDR2 SYGVKD. V was clipped by 3 bases and J by 1 base, with 9 bases between them.

The rearrangement joins TRBV15 to TRBJ1-5; 7 positions match TRBD1. The V and J ends lost 1 base and 12 bases, in that order; junction bases with no gene match: 3. Germline values: CDR1 LNHNV, CDR2 YYDKDF (reference sequence). CDR3 length: 12 residues. The DNA for the CDR3 is TGTGCCACCAGCAGAGCCGGACAGGACCAGCATTTT. Its protein product is CATSRAGQDQHF. Variable domain in full (rest from reference TRBV15 and TRBJ1-5): DAMVIQNPRYQVTQFGKPVTLSCSQTLNHNVMYWYQQKSSQAPKLLFHYYDKDFNNEADTPDNFQSRRPNTSFCFLDIRSPGLGDTAMYLCATSRAGQDQHFGDGTRLSIL.

The genes are TRBV6-5 and TRBJ2-5; TRBD1 is a possible D gene (6 bases). V gave up 6 bases and J gave up 7 bases, with 12 bases separating them. The CDR3 totals 12 residues. Germline assignment: CDR1 MNHEY and CDR2 SVGAGI. The CDR3 is CASSPGAGTQYF. The CDR3 bases are TGTGCCAGCAGCCCAGGGGCGGGGACCCAGTACTTC.

The chain joins TRBV5-1 to TRBJ2-3; 8 positions match TRBD1. V trimming: 0 bases; J trimming: 5 bases; junction bases outside the gene matches: 8. The CDR3 covers 16 residues. Germline CDR1 SGHRS, CDR2 YFSETQ. CDR3 sequence: CASSLAGTGMRDTQYF. The CDR3 DNA is TGCGCCAGCAGCTTGGCCGGGACAGGTATGAGAGATACGCAGTATTTT. Supplemented by reference TRBV5-1 and TRBJ2-3, the full variable domain reads KAGVTQTPRYLIKTRGQQVTLSCSPISGHRSVSWYQQTPGQGLQFLFEYFSETQRNKGNFPGRFSGRQFSNSRSEMNVSTLELGDSALYLCASSLAGTGMRDTQYFGPGTRLTVL.

V is TRBV27 and J is TRBJ2-5; 11 bases are shared with TRBD2. The CDR3 has 15 residues. In germline, CDR1 is MNHEY, CDR2 SMNVEV (reference sequence). Trimming took 2 bases from V and 5 from J; bases not matched to a gene: 4. The CDR3 spells CASSLRGLAVETQYF. The CDR3 DNA reads TGTGCCAGCAGTTTACGGGGACTAGCGGTTGAGACCCAGTACTTC.

The chain joins TRBV11-2 to TRBJ2-5, with 7 positions matching TRBD2. Judging by the DNA end, TRBJ2-7 fits better; the J call may be wrong. The CDR3 is 16 residues long. The germline V gene encodes CDR1 SGHAT and CDR2 FQNNGV. CDR3 DNA sequence: TGTGCCAGCAGCCCCCGACTAGCTGCTCGCTCCTACGAGCAGTACTTC. Protein product: CASSPRLAARSYEQYF.

The chain carries TRBV15 and TRBJ1-1; the D is unclear. The CDR3 extends over 14 amino acids. Germline assignment: CDR1 LNHNV and CDR2 YYDKDF (reference sequence). V lost 0 bases and J 3 bases, leaving 8 bases between the germline ends. The DNA for the CDR3 is TGTGCCACCAGCAGAGAACTCGGGTACACTGAAGCTTTCTTT. Translated: CATSRELGYTEAFF.

The rearrangement uses TRBV12-5 and TRBJ1-1; 10 bases align to TRBD1. The CDR3 has 16 amino acids. With V trimmed by 4 bases and J by 6 bases, 11 bases remained unmatched. The germline V gene has CDR1 LGHNT and CDR2 FRNRAP. CDR3 in amino acids: CASGSTTGTGVAEAFF. CDR3 nucleotide sequence: TGTGCTAGTGGTTCGACGACCGGGACAGGGGTGGCTGAAGCTTTCTTT.

The CDR3 spells CASSLTGINTGELFF. CDR3 sequence (DNA): TGCGCCAGCAGCTTGACGGGAATTAACACCGGGGAGCTGTTTTTT. The chain recombines TRBV5-1 with TRBJ2-2; D may be TRBD2 (5 bases). This CDR3 is built from 15 residues. Germline V lookup: CDR1 SGHRS, CDR2 YFSETQ. V lost 1 base to trimming and J lost 2 bases, with 9 bases between them.